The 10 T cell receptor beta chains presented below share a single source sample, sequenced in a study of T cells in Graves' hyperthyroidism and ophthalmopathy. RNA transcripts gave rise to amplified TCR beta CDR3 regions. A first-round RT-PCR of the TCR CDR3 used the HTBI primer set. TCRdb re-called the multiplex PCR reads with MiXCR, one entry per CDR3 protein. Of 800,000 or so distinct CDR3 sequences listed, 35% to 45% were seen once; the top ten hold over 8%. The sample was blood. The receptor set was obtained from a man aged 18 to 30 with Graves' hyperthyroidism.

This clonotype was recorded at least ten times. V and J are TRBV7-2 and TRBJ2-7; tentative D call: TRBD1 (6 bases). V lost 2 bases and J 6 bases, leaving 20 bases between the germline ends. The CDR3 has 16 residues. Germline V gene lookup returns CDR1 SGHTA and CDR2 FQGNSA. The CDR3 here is CASSLNTGTPPGEQYF. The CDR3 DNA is TGTGCCAGCAGCTTAAACACCGGGACACCGCCTGGCGAGCAGTACTTC. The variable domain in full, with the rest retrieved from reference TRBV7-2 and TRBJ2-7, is GAGVSQSPSNKVTEKGKDVELRCDPISGHTALYWYRQSLGQGLEFLIYFQGNSAPDKSGLPSDRFSAERTGGSVSTLTIQRTQQEDSAVYLCASSLNTGTPPGEQYFGPGTRLTVT.

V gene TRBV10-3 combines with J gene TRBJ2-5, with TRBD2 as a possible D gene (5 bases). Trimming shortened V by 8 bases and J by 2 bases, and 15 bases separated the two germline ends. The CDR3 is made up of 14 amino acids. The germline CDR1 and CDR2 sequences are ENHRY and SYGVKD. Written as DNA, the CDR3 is TGTGCCATCGGAGCCGGGATCGGGCAAGAGACCCAGTACTTC. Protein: CAIGAGIGQETQYF.

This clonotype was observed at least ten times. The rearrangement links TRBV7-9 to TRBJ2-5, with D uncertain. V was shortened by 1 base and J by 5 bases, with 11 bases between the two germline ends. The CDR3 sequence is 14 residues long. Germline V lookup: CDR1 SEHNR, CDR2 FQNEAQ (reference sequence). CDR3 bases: TGTGCCAGCAGCTTAGAAGTGGGATGGGAGACCCAGTACTTC. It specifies CASSLEVGWETQYF.

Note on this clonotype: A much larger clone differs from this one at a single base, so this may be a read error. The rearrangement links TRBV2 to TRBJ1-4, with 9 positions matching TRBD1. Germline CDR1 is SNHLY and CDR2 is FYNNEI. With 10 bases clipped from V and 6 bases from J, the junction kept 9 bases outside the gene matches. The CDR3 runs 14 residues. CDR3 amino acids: CANSGGQGHEKLFF. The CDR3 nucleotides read TGTGCCAACAGCGGGGGACAGGGACATGAAAAACTGTTTTTT.

The CDR3 DNA reads TGTGCCAGCAGCTTGCCTATCGGGGACAACACCGGGGAGCTGTTTTTT. Amino acid sequence: CASSLPIGDNTGELFF. The J gene is TRBJ2-2, the V gene TRBV5-6, with D perhaps matching TRBD1 or TRBD2 (5 bases each). Germline-derived CDR1 and CDR2 are SGHDT and YYEEEE. The CDR3 is 16 amino acids. V dropped 1 base and J dropped 2 bases, with 12 bases sitting between them.

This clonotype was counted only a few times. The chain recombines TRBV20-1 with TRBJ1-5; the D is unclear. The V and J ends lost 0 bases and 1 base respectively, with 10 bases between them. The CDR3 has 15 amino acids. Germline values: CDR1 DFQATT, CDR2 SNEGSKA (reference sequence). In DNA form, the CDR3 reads TGCAGTGCTAGAGATCTCCGGCAGAGCAATCAGCCCCAGCATTTT. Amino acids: CSARDLRQSNQPQHF.

The DNA of the CDR3 is TGCAGCGTTACCCGGGAGCAGACAGAGACCCAGTACTTC. Residues: CSVTREQTETQYF. The chain uses TRBV29-1 and TRBJ2-5, with TRBD2 as a possible D gene (6 bases). This CDR3 has 13 residues. Trimming cost V 5 bases and J 4 bases, with 14 bases left between them. Germline CDR1 SQVTM, CDR2 ANQGSEA.

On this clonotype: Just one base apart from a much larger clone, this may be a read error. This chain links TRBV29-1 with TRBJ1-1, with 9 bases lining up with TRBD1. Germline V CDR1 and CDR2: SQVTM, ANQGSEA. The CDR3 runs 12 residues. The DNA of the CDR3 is TGCAGCGTCCCGGGACAGGGTAGAGAAGCTCTCTTT. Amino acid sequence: CSVPGQGREALF.

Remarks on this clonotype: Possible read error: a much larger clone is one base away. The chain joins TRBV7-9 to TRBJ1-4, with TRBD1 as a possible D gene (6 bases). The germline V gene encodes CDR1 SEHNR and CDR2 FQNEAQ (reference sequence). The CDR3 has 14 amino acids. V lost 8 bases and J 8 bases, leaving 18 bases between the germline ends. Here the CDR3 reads CASGEQGHPEKLFF. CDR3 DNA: TGTGCCAGCGGCGAACAGGGCCATCCAGAAAAACTGTTTTTT.

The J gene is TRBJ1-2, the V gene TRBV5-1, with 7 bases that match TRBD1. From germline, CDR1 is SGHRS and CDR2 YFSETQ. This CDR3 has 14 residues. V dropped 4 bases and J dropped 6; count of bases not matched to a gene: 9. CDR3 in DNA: TGCGCCAGCAGCGAGGGACAGTTTCGACATGGCTACACCTTC. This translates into CASSEGQFRHGYTF. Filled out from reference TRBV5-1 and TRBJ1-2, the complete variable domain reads KAGVTQTPRYLIKTRGQQVTLSCSPISGHRSVSWYQQTPGQGLQFLFEYFSETQRNKGNFPGRFSGRQFSNSRSEMNVSTLELGDSALYLCASSEGQFRHGYTFGSGTRLTVV.